Listed below are T cell receptor beta chains from one sample, sequenced in a study of cytomegalovirus exposure and HLA in healthy donors. Profiled with immunoSEQ multiplex PCR; TCRdb holds only in-frame clones, not every one. Here the sample spans 150,000 to 200,000 clones, around 64% being singletons. The sample was PBMCs. These receptors all stem from a woman aged 25-40 years in good health and CMV-seronegative. Both conserved end residues are trimmed from each CDR3. The size entry is marked missing in some rows and otherwise reads once, few, many or a size class.

v_call,j_call,clone_size,cdr3_aa
TRBV7-2,TRBJ1-4,few,ASSYTGVGEKLF
TRBV7-3,TRBJ2-5,-,ASSLTSGGYQETQY
TRBV5-1,TRBJ2-5,few,ASKGQGARETQY
TRBV27,TRBJ2-7,-,ASSYTGTSRYEQY
TRBV28,TRBJ2-7,-,ASSLTDKTASYEQY
TRBV7-6,TRBJ2-1,-,ASSLSVGRHYNEQF
TRBV27,TRBJ2-4,-,ASSSLGQGANIQY
TRBV29-1,TRBJ2-2,-,SVSVGELF
TRBV6-5,TRBJ2-4,-,ASTSSGTNIQY
TRBV7-3,TRBJ2-3,-,ASSLLAGRLDTQY
TRBV7-2,TRBJ2-1,few,ASSLAFAGSYNEQF
TRBV5-6,TRBJ1-2,-,ASSARGRTGDGYT
TRBV5-1,TRBJ1-4,-,ASSLTAPVGEKLF
TRBV4-3,TRBJ1-2,-,ASSLIRTGNYGYT
TRBV5-1,TRBJ1-3,few,ASSAETGQVDTIY
TRBV27,TRBJ2-7,-,ASSLRWEGGYEQY
TRBV11-2,TRBJ2-3,-,ASSLGTSTDTQY
TRBV10-1,TRBJ1-2,-,ASSEKYREDDYGYT
TRBV5-1,TRBJ2-2,-,ASRSTGKLAGELF
TRBV9,TRBJ2-3,-,ASSNPGLAGSSTDTQY
TRBV27,TRBJ2-1,-,ASSLSSNEQF
TRBV2,TRBJ1-4,-,ASSTGTGVEKLF
TRBV7-9,TRBJ2-5,few,ASSFDTTQETQY
TRBV21-1,TRBJ1-5,-,ASSKRGNQPQH
TRBV29-1,TRBJ1-4,-,SVVGDYEKLF
TRBV18,TRBJ2-3,-,ASSSTILAGGPRDTQY
TRBV5-1,TRBJ2-3,-,ASSLVVGGTDTQY
TRBV7-6,TRBJ2-1,few,ASSQSQGSSYNEQF
TRBV5-1,TRBJ1-1,once,ASSLTTGFINTEAF